The clone carrying this T cell receptor (beta chain) was detected a few times. Antigen: not known. This sample was included in a study of early T cells in non-severe SARS-CoV-2 infection. Study in general: It was bulk RNA from unsorted whole blood that was sequenced, and the chains were unpaired.

The germline V and J ends were trimmed by 3 bases and 0 bases, with 9 bases remaining between them. The CDR3 has 15 residues. MiXCR, applied by TCRdb to the 5' RACE reads, yields one record per CDR3 protein. The sample consists of about 40,000 distinct CDR3 sequences, 4.7% of them appearing once. General study points: In VDJdb matching, anti-spike CD8 responses were favored while private and CD4 specificities went missing.

The TCR comes from an adult who was a healthcare worker with PCR-confirmed SARS-CoV-2 infection or an uninfected control (not recorded which). Input material: whole blood. The chain links TRBV12-3 or TRBV12-4 to TRBJ2-1, with D maybe TRBD1 (5 bases). CDR3 region: CASSLGLSSYNEQFF. In DNA, the CDR3 is TGTGCCAGCAGTTTGGGGCTTAGCTCCTACAATGAGCAGTTCTTC.